The present T cell receptor beta chain was sequenced within a study of shared clonotypes between healthy human individuals. Points from the study as a whole: Limited genetic and exposure-history diversity came from having few donors.

The CDR3 sequence is 14 residues long. The V end lost 2 bases, the J end lost 2 bases, and 10 bases lay between the germline ends. The germline CDR1 and CDR2 sequences are SGHKS and YYEKEE (reference sequence). Concerning this clone: The antigen remains unidentified.

Replicate PCRs from sorted subsets contained around 200 ng DNA, which is roughly 30,000 T cell genomes. Original data processing: For the immunoSEQ data, sequences were junction-only without quality scores, so filtering differed. Method: immunoSEQ multiplex PCR; TCRdb's copy keeps in-frame clones and lacks some. V, J and clone size were drawn from that table, and D and trimming were deduced from the DNA. The table lists about 1 million clones, 75% of them singletons. This receptor was taken from a man younger than 35 in good health. Sequenced sample: memory CD4+ T cells sorted from blood. As to subset: CD45RA-negative fraction. The chain links TRBV5-5 to TRBJ1-1; no firm D call. The CDR3 protein is CASSLLDQNTEAFF. The CDR3 DNA sequence: TGTGCCAGCAGCTTACTGGACCAAAACACTGAAGCTTTCTTT.